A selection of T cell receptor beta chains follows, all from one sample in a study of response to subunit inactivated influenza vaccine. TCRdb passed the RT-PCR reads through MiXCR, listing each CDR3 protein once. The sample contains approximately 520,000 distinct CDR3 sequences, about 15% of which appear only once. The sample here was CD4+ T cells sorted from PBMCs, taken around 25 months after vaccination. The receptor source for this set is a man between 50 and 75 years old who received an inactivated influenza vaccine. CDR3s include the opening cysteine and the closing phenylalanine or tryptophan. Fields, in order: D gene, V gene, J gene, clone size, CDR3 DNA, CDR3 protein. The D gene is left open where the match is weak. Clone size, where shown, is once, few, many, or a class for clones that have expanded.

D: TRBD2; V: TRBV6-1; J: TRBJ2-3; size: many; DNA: TGTGCCAGCAGACGAGCGGGGGGCTCCACAGATACGCAGTATTTT; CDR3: CASRRAGGSTDTQYF
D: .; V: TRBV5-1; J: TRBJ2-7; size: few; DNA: TGCGCCAGCAGCGACCAACAGGGATTTGGCTCCTACGAGCAGTACTTC; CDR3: CASSDQQGFGSYEQYF
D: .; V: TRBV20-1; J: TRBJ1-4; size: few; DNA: TGCAGTGCTAGAGGCCGCCCGGGGAGGGATAATGAAAAACTGTTTTTT; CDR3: CSARGRPGRDNEKLFF
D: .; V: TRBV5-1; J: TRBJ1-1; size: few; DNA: TGCGCCAGCAGCTTGTCGGCAGGGAAGGCTGAAGCTTTCTTT; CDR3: CASSLSAGKAEAFF
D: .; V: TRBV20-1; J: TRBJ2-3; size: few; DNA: TGCAGTGCTAGAGTTTGGCCGGGACACCTCACAGATACGCAGTATTTT; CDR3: CSARVWPGHLTDTQYF
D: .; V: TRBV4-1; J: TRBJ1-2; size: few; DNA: TGCGCCAGCAGCCAAGTAGTCAGAACCCACTATGGCTACACCTTC; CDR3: CASSQVVRTHYGYTF
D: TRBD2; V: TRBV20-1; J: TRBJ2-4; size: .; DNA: TGCAGTGCTTGGACTAGCGGGAATAACATTCAGTACTTC; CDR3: CSAWTSGNNIQYF
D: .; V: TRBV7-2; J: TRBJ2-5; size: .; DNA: TGTGCCAGCAGCTTAGGGACTTTGCAAGAGACCCAGTACTTC; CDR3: CASSLGTLQETQYF
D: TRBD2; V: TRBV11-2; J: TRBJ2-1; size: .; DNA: TGTGCCAGCAGCGGGAAGGGACTAATTTTCTCCTACAATGAGCAGTTCTTC; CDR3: CASSGKGLIFSYNEQFF
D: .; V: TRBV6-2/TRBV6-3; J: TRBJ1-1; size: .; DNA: TGTGCCAGCAGTTACTCGGCGGACATGAACACTGAAGCTTTCTTT; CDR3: CASSYSADMNTEAFF
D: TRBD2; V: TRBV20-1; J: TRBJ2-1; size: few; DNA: TGCAGTGCTAGAGAAATGTTAGCGGGAGGGCCTTATGAGCAGTTCTTC; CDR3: CSAREMLAGGPYEQFF
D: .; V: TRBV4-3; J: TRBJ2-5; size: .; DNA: TGCGCCAGCAGCCAAGATCTGGGTACGGAGACCCAGTACTTC; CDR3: CASSQDLGTETQYF
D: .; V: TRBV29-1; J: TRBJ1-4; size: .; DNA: TGCAGCGTTGAACGCACTCCGAATGAAAAACTGTTTTTT; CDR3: CSVERTPNEKLFF
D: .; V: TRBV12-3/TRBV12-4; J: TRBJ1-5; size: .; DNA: TGTGCCAGCAGCGGCGATAGGGACCAGCCCCAGCATTTT; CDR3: CASSGDRDQPQHF
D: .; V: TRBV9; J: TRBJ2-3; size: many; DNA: TGTGCCAGCAGCGCGCACAGGGTCGAAGATACGCAGTATTTT; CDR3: CASSAHRVEDTQYF
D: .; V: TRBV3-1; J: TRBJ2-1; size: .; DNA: TGTGCCAGCAGCCAAGAAGAGGGCAGTAGCTCCTACAATGAGCAGTTCTTC; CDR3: CASSQEEGSSSYNEQFF
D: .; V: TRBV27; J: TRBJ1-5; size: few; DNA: TGTGCCAGCCGCCCTGGTGGGACGGCGGATCAGCCCCAGCATTTT; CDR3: CASRPGGTADQPQHF
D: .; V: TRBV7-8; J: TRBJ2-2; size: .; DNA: TGTGCCAGCAGCTTAATTGTCTCCCAGGTGAACACCGGGGAGCTGTTTTTT; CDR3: CASSLIVSQVNTGELFF
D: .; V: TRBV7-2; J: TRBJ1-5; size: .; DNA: TGTGCCAGCAGCTTAGTATACAGGGAAGGGCAGCCCCAGCATTTT; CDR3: CASSLVYREGQPQHF
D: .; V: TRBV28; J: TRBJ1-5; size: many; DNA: TGTGCCAGCCACAGAGATAGCAATCAGCCCCAGCATTTT; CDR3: CASHRDSNQPQHF
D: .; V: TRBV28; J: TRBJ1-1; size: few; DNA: TGTGCCAGCAGGGACAACTCGCTGAACACTGAAGCTTTCTTT; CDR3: CASRDNSLNTEAFF
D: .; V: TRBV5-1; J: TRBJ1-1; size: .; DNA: TGCGCCAGCAGCTTGGCCGGAGAAACATCAGGGGTTAACACTGAAGCTTTCTTT; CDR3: CASSLAGETSGVNTEAFF
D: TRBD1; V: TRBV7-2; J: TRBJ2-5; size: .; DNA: TGTGCCAGCACCCAGGGGGTCCGAGAGACCCAGTACTTC; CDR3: CASTQGVRETQYF
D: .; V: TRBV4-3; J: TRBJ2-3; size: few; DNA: TGCGCCAGCAGCCAAGATCTACGGCAGTTAGGAGATACGCAGTATTTT; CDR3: CASSQDLRQLGDTQYF
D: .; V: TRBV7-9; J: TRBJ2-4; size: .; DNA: TGTGCCAGCAGCTTATTGGGTCAGAACATTCAGTACTTC; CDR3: CASSLLGQNIQYF
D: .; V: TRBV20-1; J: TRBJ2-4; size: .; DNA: TGCAGTGCTAGCCCCGCGAGGGATGACATTCAGTACTTC; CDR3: CSASPARDDIQYF
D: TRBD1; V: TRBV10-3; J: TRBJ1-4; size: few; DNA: TGTGCCATCAGTGAGTCCGGGACAGTGAATGAAAAACTGTTTTTT; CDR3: CAISESGTVNEKLFF
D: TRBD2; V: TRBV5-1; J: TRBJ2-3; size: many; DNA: TGCGCCAGCAGCCCCGGCCCGGGAGGGCCTACAGATACGCAGTATTTT; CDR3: CASSPGPGGPTDTQYF
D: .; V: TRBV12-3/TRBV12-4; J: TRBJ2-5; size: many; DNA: TGTGCCAGCACCATTTTTCCACAGAGTTACCAAGAGACCCAGTACTTC; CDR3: CASTIFPQSYQETQYF
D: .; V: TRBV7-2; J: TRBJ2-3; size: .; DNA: TGTGCCAGCAGCTTTCAGCGGGTCAACACAGATACGCAGTATTTT; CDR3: CASSFQRVNTDTQYF
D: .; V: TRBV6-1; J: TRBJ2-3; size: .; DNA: TGTGCCAGCAGTGAACCGGGACTTAGCACAGATACGCAGTATTTT; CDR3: CASSEPGLSTDTQYF
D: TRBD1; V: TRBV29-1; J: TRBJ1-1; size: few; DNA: TGCAGCGCCGGACAGGGGGTGAACACTGAAGCTTTCTTT; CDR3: CSAGQGVNTEAFF
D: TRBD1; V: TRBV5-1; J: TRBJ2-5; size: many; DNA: TGCGCCAGCAGCTTAGGACAGGGGATACAAGAGACCCAGTACTTC; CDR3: CASSLGQGIQETQYF
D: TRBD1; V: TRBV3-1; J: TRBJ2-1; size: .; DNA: TGTGCCAGCAGCGAGGGACAGCAAAAGTACAATGAGCAGTTCTTC; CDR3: CASSEGQQKYNEQFF
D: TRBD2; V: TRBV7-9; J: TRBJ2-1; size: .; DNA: TGTGCCAGCAGCTTAGGGACTAGCGGGAGAGAAGAGCAGTTCTTC; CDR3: CASSLGTSGREEQFF
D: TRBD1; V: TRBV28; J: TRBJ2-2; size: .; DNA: TGTGCCAGCAGTAGAGGAGGGACAGGGAACACCGGGGAGCTGTTTTTT; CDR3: CASSRGGTGNTGELFF
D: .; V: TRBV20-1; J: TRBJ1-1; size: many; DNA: TGCAGTGCTCGCCGGGCCATCACGAGTACTGAAGCTTTCTTT; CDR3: CSARRAITSTEAFF
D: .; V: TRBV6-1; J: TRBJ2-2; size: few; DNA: TGTGCCAGCAGTGAACGCCCCACTGGCACCGGGGAGCTGTTTTTT; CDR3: CASSERPTGTGELFF